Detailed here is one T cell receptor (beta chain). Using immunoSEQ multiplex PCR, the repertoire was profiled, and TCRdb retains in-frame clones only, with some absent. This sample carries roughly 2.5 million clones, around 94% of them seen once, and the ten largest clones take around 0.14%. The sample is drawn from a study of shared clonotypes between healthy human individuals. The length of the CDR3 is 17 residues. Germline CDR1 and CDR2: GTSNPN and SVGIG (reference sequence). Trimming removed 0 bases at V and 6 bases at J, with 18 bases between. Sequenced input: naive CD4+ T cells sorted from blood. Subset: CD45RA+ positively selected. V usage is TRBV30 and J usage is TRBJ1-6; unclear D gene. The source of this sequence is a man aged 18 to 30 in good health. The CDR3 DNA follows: TGTGCCTGGAGTGTATTGTCCTCCCACATAAGTAATTCACCCCTCCACTTT. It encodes CAWSVLSSHISNSPLHF. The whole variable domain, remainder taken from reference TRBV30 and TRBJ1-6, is SQTIHQWPATLVQPVGSPLSLECTVEGTSNPNLYWYRQAAGRGLQLLFYSVGIGQISSEVPQNLSASRPQDRQFILSSKKLLLSDSGFYLCAWSVLSSHISNSPLHFGNGTRLTVT.